A selection of T cell receptor beta chains follows, all from one sample in a study of radiotherapy plus CTLA-4 blockade in lung cancer. Data came from immunoSEQ multiplex PCR; TCRdb stores just in-frame clones and leaves some out. The sample has 80,000 or so clones; 70% to 85% are singletons. The source was peripheral blood, collected from a patient treated with radiotherapy plus ipilimumab. These receptor sequences come from a human donor with non-small cell lung cancer who had stable disease on radiotherapy plus ipilimumab. The CDR3 runs from the conserved cysteine through the conserved F or W. Fields, in order: J gene, D gene, clone size, V gene, CDR3 protein, CDR3 DNA. A D gene is named only where the DNA matches it firmly. Rows give clone size only sometimes, using once, few, many, or a class for an expanded clone.

J gene: TRBJ2-7; D gene: -; clone size: few; V gene: TRBV7-6; CDR3 protein: CASSLMEYEQYF; CDR3 DNA: TGTGCCAGCAGCTTAATGGAGTACGAGCAGTACTTC
J gene: TRBJ2-7; D gene: TRBD1; clone size: few; V gene: TRBV10-2; CDR3 protein: CASSGQGPYEQYF; CDR3 DNA: TGCGCCAGCAGTGGACAGGGCCCCTACGAGCAGTACTTC
J gene: TRBJ2-1; D gene: TRBD2; clone size: once; V gene: TRBV7-6; CDR3 protein: CASSLRGGPYNEQFF; CDR3 DNA: TGTGCCAGCAGCTTGCGGGGGGGCCCCTACAATGAGCAGTTCTTC
J gene: TRBJ2-7; D gene: TRBD2; clone size: -; V gene: TRBV5-5; CDR3 protein: CASSLALALAYEQYF; CDR3 DNA: TGTGCCAGCAGCTTGGCACTAGCGCTTGCCTACGAGCAGTACTTC
J gene: TRBJ2-5; D gene: TRBD2; clone size: -; V gene: TRBV19; CDR3 protein: CASRGWTSGRGSQETQYF; CDR3 DNA: TGTGCCAGTCGCGGGTGGACTAGCGGGAGGGGCAGTCAAGAGACCCAGTACTTC
J gene: TRBJ1-1; D gene: -; clone size: -; V gene: TRBV28; CDR3 protein: CASSRGASEAFF; CDR3 DNA: TGTGCCAGCAGCCGGGGTGCTTCTGAAGCTTTCTTT
J gene: TRBJ1-2; D gene: -; clone size: -; V gene: TRBV27; CDR3 protein: CASSLTPTGIYGYTF; CDR3 DNA: TGTGCCAGCAGTCTGACCCCGACAGGAATTTATGGCTACACCTTC
J gene: TRBJ1-1; D gene: -; clone size: -; V gene: TRBV25-1; CDR3 protein: CASSEFLDREAFF; CDR3 DNA: TGTGCCAGCAGTGAATTTTTGGACAGAGAGGCTTTCTTT
J gene: TRBJ1-3; D gene: -; clone size: -; V gene: TRBV6-4; CDR3 protein: CASSFTGNSGNTIYF; CDR3 DNA: TGTGCCAGCAGTTTTACAGGGAACTCTGGAAACACCATATATTTT
J gene: TRBJ2-5; D gene: -; clone size: -; V gene: TRBV9; CDR3 protein: CASSVARGETQYF; CDR3 DNA: TGTGCCAGCAGCGTAGCTCGGGGGGAGACCCAGTACTTC
J gene: TRBJ1-2; D gene: -; clone size: -; V gene: TRBV6-1; CDR3 protein: CASSPRWGDRYGYTF; CDR3 DNA: TGTGCCAGCAGTCCCCGGTGGGGAGACCGCTATGGCTACACCTTC
J gene: TRBJ1-5; D gene: -; clone size: -; V gene: TRBV28; CDR3 protein: CASSTYASGRLFNQPQHF; CDR3 DNA: TGTGCCAGCAGTACCTACGCGTCGGGACGGCTATTCAATCAGCCCCAGCATTTT
J gene: TRBJ1-6; D gene: -; clone size: -; V gene: TRBV7-2; CDR3 protein: CASSLASTNSPLHF; CDR3 DNA: TGTGCCAGCAGCTTAGCCAGTACTAATTCACCCCTCCACTTT
J gene: TRBJ1-2; D gene: TRBD1; clone size: -; V gene: TRBV6-5; CDR3 protein: CASRSGQGADGYTF; CDR3 DNA: TGTGCCAGCAGATCGGGACAGGGGGCCGATGGCTACACCTTC